Listed below are T cell receptor beta chains from one sample, sequenced in a study of blood T cell repertoires in COVID-19. Libraries were prepared by immunoSEQ multiplex PCR; TCRdb keeps only in-frame clonotypes and omits some of them. This repertoire shows hundreds of thousands of clones, approximately 88% found once; its top ten account for more than 0.95%. Sequencing was carried out using peripheral blood. The receptors stem from a man in his forties or fifties with acute or convalescent COVID-19. CDR3s include the opening cysteine and the closing phenylalanine or tryptophan. A D gene is named only where the DNA matches it firmly. Size is stated for part of the rows, as once, few or many counts, or as a class when the clone is expanded.

D: NA; size: NA; V: TRBV5-1; J: TRBJ2-5; CDR3: CASSLRTDQETQYF; DNA: TGCGCCAGCAGCCTAAGGACAGACCAAGAGACCCAGTACTTC
D: NA; size: NA; V: TRBV7-2; J: TRBJ1-4; CDR3: CASRQRGSTNEKLFF; DNA: TGTGCCAGCAGACAACGCGGGAGTACTAATGAAAAACTGTTTTTT
D: NA; size: NA; V: TRBV10-3; J: TRBJ1-1; CDR3: CAIRSGTSDEAFF; DNA: TGTGCCATCAGGTCAGGGACAAGCGACGAAGCTTTCTTT
D: NA; size: NA; V: TRBV5-1; J: TRBJ1-2; CDR3: CASSLWTDTRFYGYTF; DNA: TGCGCCAGCAGCTTGTGGACAGACACTAGATTCTATGGCTACACCTTC
D: TRBD1; size: NA; V: TRBV30; J: TRBJ2-3; CDR3: CAWSLRATGGADTQYF; DNA: TGTGCCTGGAGCCTAAGGGCAACAGGGGGCGCAGATACGCAGTATTTT
D: NA; size: once; V: TRBV11-1; J: TRBJ1-6; CDR3: CASSPGTGGESPLHF; DNA: TGTGCCAGCAGCCCGGGGACGGGAGGGGAGTCACCCCTCCACTTT
D: TRBD2; size: NA; V: TRBV6-5; J: TRBJ2-3; CDR3: CASSSGTRADTQYF; DNA: TGTGCCAGCAGCTCCGGGACTAGAGCCGATACGCAGTATTTT
D: NA; size: NA; V: TRBV28; J: TRBJ2-1; CDR3: CASRSSYNEQFF; DNA: TGTGCCAGCAGGAGCTCCTACAATGAGCAGTTCTTC
D: TRBD1; size: NA; V: TRBV28; J: TRBJ1-1; CDR3: CASSLMKGQGAGRTEAFF; DNA: TGTGCCAGCAGTTTAATGAAGGGACAGGGGGCTGGAAGGACTGAAGCTTTCTTT
D: TRBD2; size: NA; V: TRBV7-9; J: TRBJ2-1; CDR3: CASSLISGREYNEQFF; DNA: TGTGCCAGCAGCTTAATTAGCGGGAGGGAGTACAATGAGCAGTTCTTC
D: TRBD1; size: NA; V: TRBV6-5; J: TRBJ2-7; CDR3: CASSHRRTGYEQYF; DNA: TGTGCCAGCAGTCACAGAAGGACAGGCTACGAGCAGTACTTC
D: NA; size: NA; V: TRBV12-3/TRBV12-4; J: TRBJ1-1; CDR3: CASRTGGEAFF; DNA: TGTGCCAGCAGGACGGGGGGAGAAGCTTTCTTT
D: TRBD2; size: NA; V: TRBV6-5; J: TRBJ2-1; CDR3: CASSPSGGALGEQFF; DNA: TGTGCCAGCAGCCCAAGCGGGGGGGCCTTGGGTGAGCAGTTCTTC
D: TRBD2; size: NA; V: TRBV5-5; J: TRBJ2-1; CDR3: CASSRPGLAGDNEQFF; DNA: TGTGCCAGCAGCCGACCGGGGCTAGCGGGGGACAATGAGCAGTTCTTC
D: TRBD2; size: NA; V: TRBV4-1; J: TRBJ2-1; CDR3: CASSQRGDNEQFF; DNA: TGCGCCAGCAGCCAGCGGGGGGACAATGAGCAGTTCTTC
D: TRBD1; size: NA; V: TRBV5-1; J: TRBJ2-5; CDR3: CASSFPGQGARGETQYF; DNA: TGCGCCAGCAGCTTTCCGGGACAGGGGGCGAGGGGCGAGACCCAGTACTTC
D: TRBD1; size: NA; V: TRBV11-2; J: TRBJ1-1; CDR3: CASSRWTGRETEAFF; DNA: TGTGCCAGCAGCCGTTGGACAGGGCGGGAGACTGAAGCTTTCTTT
D: TRBD2; size: NA; V: TRBV24-1; J: TRBJ2-5; CDR3: CATSDPSGGLETQYF; DNA: TGTGCCACCAGTGATCCTAGCGGGGGGTTAGAGACCCAGTACTTC
D: TRBD1; size: NA; V: TRBV30; J: TRBJ2-1; CDR3: CAWATGANDNEQFF; DNA: TGTGCCTGGGCGACAGGGGCAAACGACAATGAGCAGTTCTTC
D: NA; size: few; V: TRBV12-3/TRBV12-4; J: TRBJ1-2; CDR3: CASSLQGSGYTF; DNA: TGTGCCAGCAGTTTACAGGGAAGTGGCTACACCTTC
D: NA; size: NA; V: TRBV2; J: TRBJ2-6; CDR3: CASSEVYSGANVLTF; DNA: TGTGCCAGCAGTGAAGTCTACTCTGGGGCCAACGTCCTGACTTTC
D: TRBD2; size: NA; V: TRBV18; J: TRBJ2-2; CDR3: CASSPTSGGAQSTGELFF; DNA: TGTGCCAGCTCACCTACCAGCGGGGGGGCGCAGAGCACCGGGGAGCTGTTTTTT
D: NA; size: NA; V: TRBV9; J: TRBJ2-6; CDR3: CASVGGPGANVLTF; DNA: TGTGCCAGCGTCGGGGGACCTGGGGCCAACGTCCTGACTTTC
D: NA; size: NA; V: TRBV6-1; J: TRBJ1-6; CDR3: CASSERGRSYNSPLHF; DNA: TGTGCCAGCAGTGAAAGGGGCCGCTCCTATAATTCACCCCTCCACTTT
D: TRBD1; size: few; V: TRBV19; J: TRBJ1-5; CDR3: CASSNTGQKNQPQHF; DNA: TGTGCCAGTAGTAATACGGGACAGAAAAATCAGCCCCAGCATTTT
D: TRBD1; size: NA; V: TRBV29-1; J: TRBJ1-1; CDR3: CSVIGTGGFTEAFF; DNA: TGCAGCGTGATAGGGACAGGGGGCTTCACTGAAGCTTTCTTT
D: TRBD1; size: NA; V: TRBV2; J: TRBJ1-5; CDR3: CASSPRTGLSNQPQHF; DNA: TGTGCCAGCAGTCCAAGGACAGGGTTAAGCAATCAGCCCCAGCATTTT
D: NA; size: NA; V: TRBV18; J: TRBJ1-1; CDR3: CASSPLQGGTEAFF; DNA: TGTGCCAGCTCACCACTTCAGGGAGGCACTGAAGCTTTCTTT
D: TRBD1; size: once; V: TRBV27; J: TRBJ1-5; CDR3: CASSLDRGLSNQPQHF; DNA: TGTGCCAGCAGTTTGGACAGGGGATTGAGCAATCAGCCCCAGCATTTT
D: TRBD2; size: NA; V: TRBV19; J: TRBJ2-7; CDR3: CASSIQTSGRAYEQYF; DNA: TGTGCCAGTAGTATCCAGACTAGCGGGAGGGCTTACGAGCAGTACTTC
D: NA; size: NA; V: TRBV6-5; J: TRBJ1-4; CDR3: CASSFRYEKLFF; DNA: TGTGCCAGCAGTTTCCGTTATGAAAAACTGTTTTTT
D: TRBD2; size: NA; V: TRBV4-1; J: TRBJ2-7; CDR3: CASSQVGASGGRKYEQYF; DNA: TGCGCCAGCAGCCAAGTGGGAGCGAGCGGGGGACGCAAGTACGAGCAGTACTTC
D: NA; size: NA; V: TRBV18; J: TRBJ1-4; CDR3: CASSPSGGDREKLFF; DNA: TGTGCCAGCTCACCGTCCGGGGGTGACCGGGAAAAACTGTTTTTT
D: TRBD1; size: few; V: TRBV19; J: TRBJ1-1; CDR3: CASIPGTENTEAFF; DNA: TGTGCCAGTATACCCGGGACAGAGAACACTGAAGCTTTCTTT
D: NA; size: NA; V: TRBV3-1/TRBV3-2; J: TRBJ2-1; CDR3: CASSRSRSSGAGLPHSYNEQFF; DNA: TGTGCCAGCAGCCGTTCAAGATCAAGCGGCGCCGGTCTACCACACTCCTACAATGAGCAGTTCTTC
D: NA; size: once; V: TRBV27; J: TRBJ1-2; CDR3: CASSLSAQGRGHGYTF; DNA: TGTGCCAGCAGTTTATCGGCACAGGGAAGAGGTCATGGCTACACCTTC
D: TRBD1; size: once; V: TRBV5-1; J: TRBJ1-2; CDR3: CASSFRTGGEDGYTF; DNA: TGCGCCAGCAGCTTTCGGACAGGGGGGGAGGATGGCTACACCTTC
D: NA; size: NA; V: TRBV6-1; J: TRBJ1-5; CDR3: CASSEVYSGGSNQPQHF; DNA: TGTGCCAGCAGTGAAGTTTACTCGGGGGGGTCCAATCAGCCCCAGCATTTT
D: NA; size: NA; V: TRBV5-1; J: TRBJ2-7; CDR3: CASWSIPEEQYF; DNA: TGCGCCAGCTGGTCGATCCCTGAGGAGCAGTACTTC
D: NA; size: NA; V: TRBV19; J: TRBJ1-2; CDR3: CASSSGRTNYGYTF; DNA: TGTGCCAGTAGTAGCGGGAGAACTAACTATGGCTACACCTTC